Shown below are 28 T cell receptor beta chains from a single sample sequenced in a study of breast tumors, draining lymph nodes, adjacent tissues. TCRdb independently ran MiXCR on the multiplex PCR reads; one entry per CDR3 protein. Altogether tens of thousands of distinct CDR3 sequences are present, more than 25% being singletons, with the ten largest covering 8.1%. Samples came from axillary lymph nodes draining the breast cancer. Sequenced material: axillary lymph node tissue. The receptors come from a female donor with breast cancer. Some clones in this sample may be carry-over from other donors' samples.

There are a few counts of this clonotype. This is likely a read error, given that the CDR3 carries no conserved phenylalanine or tryptophan at its end. The chain couples TRBV11-2 to TRBJ2-7; D tentatively fits TRBD1 or TRBD2 (5 bases each). This CDR3 region has 14 residues. The ends were cut back, 3 bases at V and 2 bases at J, with 11 bases in the middle. Germline V gene sequence: CDR1 SGHAT, CDR2 FQNNGV. CDR3 in amino acids: CASSLGQGAYEQYL. In nucleotides, the CDR3 is TGTGCCAGCAGCTTGGGGCAGGGAGCCTACGAGCAGTACCTC.

This clonotype was counted ten times or more. The rearrangement links TRBV19 to TRBJ2-7; D is perhaps TRBD2 (6 bases). The CDR3 is 14 amino acids. V dropped 5 bases and J dropped 0 bases, with 11 bases sitting between them. Germline V gives CDR1 LNHDA, CDR2 SQIVND (reference sequence). The CDR3: CASSEGTYSYEQYF. CDR3 coding DNA: TGTGCCAGTAGTGAAGGGACTTACTCCTACGAGCAGTACTTC. Full variable domain (missing parts from reference TRBV19 and TRBJ2-7): DGGITQSPKYLFRKEGQNVTLSCEQNLNHDAMYWYRQDPGQGLRLIYYSQIVNDFQKGDIAEGYSVSREKKESFPLTVTSAQKNPTAFYLCASSEGTYSYEQYFGPGTRLTVT.

This clonotype was picked up many times. The chain links TRBV4-1 to TRBJ2-1, with 9 positions matching TRBD2. Trimming removed 2 bases from V and 5 bases from J; junction bases left unmatched: 7. Germline V gene lookup returns CDR1 MGHRA and CDR2 YSYEKL. The length of the CDR3 is 16 residues. The CDR3 loop reads CASSQPWTSANNEQFF. As DNA, the CDR3 is TGCGCCAGCAGCCAACCTTGGACTAGCGCAAACAATGAGCAGTTCTTC.

This clonotype was found many times. The chain couples TRBV5-1 to TRBJ2-1; no firm D call. Germline loops: CDR1 SGHRS, CDR2 YFSETQ. The CDR3 has 13 residues. V lost 1 base and J lost 8, with 10 bases in between. The chain's CDR3 is CASSLQVSDEQFF. Written as DNA, the CDR3 is TGCGCCAGCAGCTTGCAAGTTTCCGATGAGCAGTTCTTC.

This clonotype was found many times. This chain uses TRBV5-1 with TRBJ2-7; D may be TRBD1 or TRBD2 (6 bases each). CDR1 and CDR2 from the germline V gene are SGHRS and YFSETQ. This CDR3 is 13 amino acids long. With 2 bases removed from V and 6 bases from J, the gap between germline ends came to 12 bases. The CDR3 region has the DNA TGCGCCAGCAGCTTAGAGGGGGGAAGCGAGCAGTACTTC. Residues: CASSLEGGSEQYF.

This clonotype has ten or more counts. The chain carries TRBV6-1 and TRBJ2-1; the match to TRBD1 covers 7 bases. The V gene's germline CDR1 is MNHNS and CDR2 SASEGT. J lost 9 bases, V lost 6 bases, and 14 bases had no gene match. This CDR3 contains 15 residues. The CDR3 region has the DNA TGTGCCAGCAGCGCGATACAGCGGACAGGAGGTGAGCAGTTCTTC. Translating it yields CASSAIQRTGGEQFF.

The gene calls are TRBV12-3 or TRBV12-4 and TRBJ2-1; D is uncertain. V lost 7 bases, J lost 9 bases, and 16 bases lay in between. The CDR3 extends over 13 amino acids. CDR3: CASNFRAASEQFF. CDR3 nucleotide sequence: TGTGCCAGCAATTTCCGAGCAGCCAGTGAGCAGTTCTTC.

This clonotype showed up many times. This chain uses TRBV2 with TRBJ2-1; D is possibly TRBD1 (6 bases). The CDR3 runs 14 residues. Looked up from germline, CDR1 is SNHLY and CDR2 is FYNNEI. The V gene lost 3 bases and the J gene lost 10 bases, with 16 bases spanning the gap. This CDR3 reads CASSDTLDRPEQFF. The CDR3 DNA follows: TGTGCCAGCAGTGACACACTTGACAGGCCCGAGCAGTTCTTC.

This clonotype was counted many times. The V gene is TRBV5-1, the J gene TRBJ2-3, with no clear D. In germline, CDR1 is SGHRS, CDR2 YFSETQ. This CDR3 contains 11 residues. V lost 7 bases, J lost 4 bases, and 7 bases lay in between. DNA for the CDR3: TGCGCCAGCGGATCAGCAGATACGCAGTATTTT. Translating gives CASGSADTQYF.

This clonotype was found many times. V and J are TRBV11-3 and TRBJ1-4, with 7 positions matching TRBD1. V lost 2 bases, J lost 2 bases, and 14 bases stayed unmatched. CDR1 and CDR2 from the germline V gene are SGHNT and YENEEA. This CDR3 is 19 amino acids long. CDR3 bases: TGTGCCAGCAGCTTAATTGAGTCGGGACAGCCGAAGACTAATGAAAAACTGTTTTTT. Protein: CASSLIESGQPKTNEKLFF.

This clonotype has more than one count but fewer than ten. A much larger clone is a single base away; this may be a read error. CDR3: CAGSSGQGSYEQYF. CDR3 DNA: TGTGCCGGCAGTTCGGGACAGGGGTCCTACGAGCAGTACTTC. The genes are TRBV27 and TRBJ2-7; TRBD1 aligns across 10 bases. The CDR3 totals 14 residues. CDR1 is MNHEY and CDR2 is SMNVEV in the germline V gene (reference sequence).

This chain joins TRBV7-9 and TRBJ2-7, with 10 bases fitting TRBD1. With 5 bases clipped from V and 9 bases from J, the junction kept 10 bases outside the gene matches. Germline values: CDR1 SEHNR, CDR2 FQNEAQ (reference sequence). The CDR3 is made up of 14 amino acids. Here the CDR3 DNA reads TGTGCCAGCAGCCCCGGGACAGGGGCAACGACGCAGTACTTC. Translated: CASSPGTGATTQYF.

V gene TRBV19 combines with J gene TRBJ1-6; TRBD1 matches at 7 bases. V shed 5 bases and J 6 bases; nucleotides not matched to a gene: 4. Looked up from germline, CDR1 is LNHDA and CDR2 is SQIVND (reference sequence). The length of the CDR3 is 14 residues. In DNA form, the CDR3 reads TGTGCCAGTAGTCTGGGGACAGCTAATTCACCCCTCCACTTT. This gives the protein CASSLGTANSPLHF.

Note on this clonotype: One end of the junction fails to match germline, which may point to a read error. The rearrangement uses TRBV12-3 or TRBV12-4 and TRBJ1-4; possible D gene TRBD1, 5 bases. The CDR3 has 12 residues. The DNA of the CDR3 is TGTGCCAGCACCTCTCGGGGCGAAAAACTGCTTTTT. It specifies CASTSRGEKLLF.

The CDR3 is CASSTRTGTYTEAFF. CDR3 DNA sequence: TGTGCCAGCAGTACCCGGACAGGGACGTACACTGAAGCTTTCTTT. The V call is TRBV27, the J call TRBJ1-1; 8 bases map to TRBD1. Germline loops: CDR1 MNHEY, CDR2 SMNVEV (reference sequence). The CDR3 spans 15 residues. Trimming removed 5 bases from V and 3 bases from J; junction bases left unmatched: 8.

The sample holds many counts of this clonotype. A much larger clone is a single base away; this may be a read error. The chain combines TRBV20-1 with TRBJ1-2; a possible D gene is TRBD1 (5 bases). Trimming took off 5 bases at V and 13 bases at J, with 20 bases between the two ends. The CDR3 length is 12 residues. CDR1 and CDR2 from the germline V gene are DFQATT and SNEGSKA (reference sequence). Written as DNA, the CDR3 is TGCAGTGCTGAAGTATTGGGGGGATACTCCACCTTC. Translation gives CSAEVLGGYSTF.

For this clonotype: A much larger clone lies one base from this, so it may be a read error. J is TRBJ2-7 and V is TRBV6-2 or TRBV6-3; D is perhaps TRBD1 (5 bases). Per germline, CDR1 MNHEY and CDR2 SVGEGT. The CDR3 contains 14 residues. With 5 bases removed from V and 0 bases from J, the gap between germline ends came to 11 bases. CDR3 sequence: CASSHVDNSYEQYF. The CDR3 DNA reads TGTGCCAGCAGTCACGTGGACAACTCCTACGAGCAGTACTTC.

This clonotype was seen repeatedly, ten times or more. The chain recombines TRBV4-3 with TRBJ2-3; 11 positions match TRBD2. V dropped 4 bases and J dropped 4; count of bases not matched to a gene: 7. The CDR3 is made up of 16 amino acids. Germline loops: CDR1 LGHNA, CDR2 YSLEER. The CDR3 loop is CASSLLAGGRADTQYF. The DNA for the CDR3 is TGCGCCAGCAGCCTGTTAGCGGGAGGGAGGGCAGATACGCAGTATTTT.

The sample holds many counts of this clonotype. The rearrangement links TRBV5-6 to TRBJ1-5; 12 bases agree with TRBD1. CDR1 SGHDT and CDR2 YYEEEE come from the germline V gene. The CDR3 runs 15 residues. The trim removed 2 bases at V and 6 bases at J, leaving 3 bases unmatched. Here the CDR3 reads CASSFGTGGPQPQHF. In nucleotides, the CDR3 is TGTGCCAGCAGCTTCGGGACAGGGGGCCCTCAGCCCCAGCATTTT.

In this sample, this clonotype turned up many times. This sequence joins TRBV4-3 and TRBJ2-2; D not resolved. The CDR3 is made up of 14 amino acids. The germline gives CDR1 LGHNA, CDR2 YSLEER. V lost 1 base, J lost 7 bases, and 10 bases lay in between. CDR3 in amino acids: CASSQGTFNGELFF. In DNA form, the CDR3 reads TGCGCCAGCAGCCAAGGCACCTTCAACGGGGAGCTGTTTTTT.

This clonotype occurred a few times. This rearrangement joins TRBV4-1 to TRBJ1-1, with 8 bases identical to TRBD1. V trimming: 0 bases; J trimming: 9 bases; junction bases outside the gene matches: 3. Germline CDR1 is MGHRA and CDR2 is YSYEKL. This CDR3 region has 13 residues. CDR3 in amino acids: CASSQDRGQQAFF. For the CDR3, the DNA is TGCGCCAGCAGCCAAGACAGGGGGCAGCAAGCTTTCTTT.

The V call is TRBV11-3, the J call TRBJ1-5; no firm D call. V lost 1 base to trimming and J lost 0 bases, with 16 bases between them. This CDR3 is built from 18 residues. Germline V gene lookup returns CDR1 SGHNT and CDR2 YENEEA. DNA of the CDR3: TGTGCCAGCAGCTTAGGGGCTGGCAGACTAGATAGCAATCAGCCCCAGCATTTT. It encodes CASSLGAGRLDSNQPQHF.

This clonotype showed up many times. For the CDR3, the DNA is TGTGCCAGCTCTACACAGGGGAGGCACCCTAACACCGGGGAGCTGTTTTTT. Translated, it gives CASSTQGRHPNTGELFF. V and J are TRBV6-5 and TRBJ2-2; D possibly corresponds to TRBD1 (7 bases). Trimming removed 8 bases from V and 2 bases from J, with 21 bases in between. Germline CDR1 reads MNHEY; CDR2 reads SVGAGI. The CDR3 has 17 residues.

The V and J genes are TRBV19 and TRBJ1-1; D remains ambiguous. Germline values: CDR1 LNHDA, CDR2 SQIVND (reference sequence). This CDR3 spans 14 amino acids. V lost 6 bases and J 1 base, leaving 12 bases between the germline ends. The CDR3 coding sequence is TGTGCCAGTAGACCCGGACGGAGGAACACTGAAGCTTTCTTT. It translates to CASRPGRRNTEAFF.

The sample holds many counts of this clonotype. The chain uses TRBV18 and TRBJ2-5; 14 bases line up with TRBD2. CDR1 is KGHSH, CDR2 LQKENI, per germline. The CDR3 loop spans 17 amino acids. Germline trimming cut 6 bases from V and 5 bases from J; bases unmatched to any gene: 11. CDR3 residues: CASSPNRGLAGEETQYF. CDR3 nucleotide sequence: TGTGCCAGCTCGCCTAACCGGGGACTAGCGGGAGAGGAGACCCAGTACTTC.

In regard to this clonotype: Lacking the conserved final phenylalanine or tryptophan, this CDR3 likely reflects a read error. The genes are TRBV12-3 or TRBV12-4 and TRBJ1-1; D is unresolved. The length of the CDR3 is 14 residues. The V and J ends lost 6 bases and 11 bases respectively, with 22 bases between them. CDR3 coding DNA: TGTGCCAGCAGCCTATATGGCGTAGAAGCCCGTGCTTTCTTG. This encodes CASSLYGVEARAFL.

The chain uses TRBV15 and TRBJ2-7; no firm D call. Germline assignment: CDR1 LNHNV and CDR2 YYDKDF (reference sequence). This CDR3 has 14 residues. V shed 1 base and J shed 4 bases, with 11 bases lying between them. CDR3 sequence reads: CATSRVVGSYEQYF. In nucleotides, the CDR3 is TGTGCCACCAGCAGAGTTGTAGGGTCGTACGAGCAGTACTTC.

Worth noting for this clonotype: Possible read error: a much larger clone is one base away. The chain has TRBV6-6 and TRBJ1-4; no firm D call. The CDR3 extends over 13 amino acids. Germline V lookup: CDR1 MNHNY, CDR2 SVGAGI (reference sequence). The CDR3 reads CASSSSLRTELLF. Here the CDR3 DNA reads TGTGCCAGCAGTTCGAGTCTCCGGACCGAACTGCTTTTT.